The 20 T cell receptor beta chains given below trace back to one sample, sequenced in a study of cytomegalovirus exposure and HLA in healthy donors. Primers included in the PCR were 60 Vbeta and 13 Jbeta primers. Here immunoSEQ multiplex PCR was the method, and the copy in TCRdb shows in-frame clones only, minus some. The sample lists fewer than 50,000 clones; roughly 64% were seen once. What was sequenced was PBMCs. These receptors were collected from a man in his sixties in good health and CMV-seropositive.

The V and J genes are TRBV18 and TRBJ1-5, with D uncertain. Germline V gene lookup returns CDR1 KGHSH and CDR2 LQKENI. The CDR3 is 14 residues long. Between the trimmed V and J ends, which lost 3 bases and 6 bases, there was a span of 12 bases. The DNA for the CDR3 is TGTGCCAGCTCACCGGGGAGGGTAGGTCAGCCCCAGCATTTT. Its translation: CASSPGRVGQPQHF.

This sequence joins TRBV30 and TRBJ2-7; possibly TRBD1 for D (6 bases). V shed 8 bases and J shed 2 bases, with 19 bases lying between them. This CDR3 is 14 amino acids long. Germline V gene lookup returns CDR1 GTSNPN and CDR2 SVGIG (reference sequence). The CDR3: CAGKEDRATYEQYF. CDR3 nucleotides: TGTGCCGGGAAGGAGGACAGAGCAACCTACGAGCAGTACTTC.

A word on this clone: The CDR3 does not close with the conserved phenylalanine or tryptophan, likely indicating a read error. The chain employs TRBV5-6 and TRBJ1-2, with TRBD1 matching 9 bases. CDR3 length equals 15 residues. V was clipped by 0 bases and J by 1 base; unmatched bases: 1. Looked up from germline, CDR1 is SGHDT and CDR2 is YYEEEE. CDR3 sequence reads: CASSLDRGRNYGYTS. The CDR3 DNA sequence: TGTGCCAGCAGCTTGGACAGGGGGCGTAACTATGGCTACACCTCC.

The chain joins TRBV28 to TRBJ2-1, with D possibly matching TRBD2 (7 bases). V was trimmed by 6 bases and J by 8 bases, leaving 20 bases between them. Germline CDR1 is MDHEN and CDR2 is SYDVKM. This CDR3 region has 15 residues. CDR3: CASSRLNREGDEQFF. CDR3 nucleotides: TGTGCCAGCAGCAGACTTAACAGGGAGGGGGATGAGCAGTTCTTC.

The V and J genes are TRBV15 and TRBJ2-6; 9 nucleotides match TRBD1. Germline V gives CDR1 LNHNV, CDR2 YYDKDF (reference sequence). V was clipped by 2 bases and J by 0 bases; unmatched bases: 5. The CDR3 runs 18 residues. DNA of the CDR3: TGTGCCACCAGCAGAAGGACAGGGGCCTTCTCTGGGGCCAACGTCCTGACTTTC. Translation: CATSRRTGAFSGANVLTF.

This clone was counted between two and nine times. The V and J genes are TRBV6-5 and TRBJ2-5; D call uncertain. CDR1 and CDR2 from the germline V gene are MNHEY and SVGAGI. The CDR3 is 12 amino acids. The ends were cut back, 8 bases at V and 4 bases at J, with 11 bases in the middle. The CDR3 DNA follows: TGTGCCAGCGGCCCCCTTCCAGAGACCCAGTACTTC. This encodes CASGPLPETQYF.

This clone was seen more than once but under ten times. The chain combines TRBV7-9 with TRBJ2-3, with D uncertain. The V end lost 8 bases, the J end lost 0 bases, and 9 bases lay between the germline ends. The V gene's germline CDR1 is SEHNR and CDR2 FQNEAQ (reference sequence). The CDR3 is 13 residues long. DNA of the CDR3: TGTGCCAGCCGTGACATGAGCACAGATACGCAGTATTTT. It is translated as CASRDMSTDTQYF.

The chain is built from TRBV28 and TRBJ2-1, with 9 bases identical to TRBD2. Trimming removed 5 bases from V and 12 bases from J; junction bases left unmatched: 8. CDR1 and CDR2 from the germline V gene are MDHEN and SYDVKM. The CDR3 extends over 13 amino acids. The DNA of the CDR3 is TGTGCCAGCAGTCCCTTTCCTAGCGGGGCGCAGTTCTTC. Residues: CASSPFPSGAQFF.

The chain couples TRBV6-4 to TRBJ2-7; D possibly corresponds to TRBD2 (6 bases). The germline V gene has CDR1 MRHNA and CDR2 SNTAGT. V lost 7 bases and J lost 5, with 24 bases in between. CDR3 size: 16 residues. The CDR3 DNA is TGTGCCAGCACACCCCTCACCCCCCGGGAGAGGGACGAGCAGTACTTC. Protein: CASTPLTPRERDEQYF.

The chain is built from TRBV30 and TRBJ2-2; D is unclear. Trimming stripped 0 bases from V and 7 bases from J, with 3 bases between. The CDR3 is 11 amino acids. CDR1 GTSNPN and CDR2 SVGIG come from the germline V gene (reference sequence). The CDR3 region has the DNA TGTGCCTGGAGTGTATACGGGGAGCTGTTTTTT. Translating it yields CAWSVYGELFF. Complete variable domain (other parts from reference TRBV30 and TRBJ2-2): SQTIHQWPATLVQPVGSPLSLECTVEGTSNPNLYWYRQAAGRGLQLLFYSVGIGQISSEVPQNLSASRPQDRQFILSSKKLLLSDSGFYLCAWSVYGELFFGEGSRLTVL.

The chain combines TRBV7-2 with TRBJ2-2, with TRBD2 matching over 8 bases. CDR3 length: 15 residues. Germline values: CDR1 SGHTA, CDR2 FQGNSA. J gave up 3 bases and V 5 bases, and 5 bases lay outside the gene matches. CDR3 nucleotides: TGTGCCAGCAGCGCGGTAGCGGGGTACACCGGGGAGCTGTTTTTT. It specifies CASSAVAGYTGELFF.

The CDR3 sequence: CASSRTGTSVGTDTQYF. The CDR3 region has the DNA TGTGCCAGCAGCCGTACTGGGACTAGCGTGGGCACAGATACGCAGTATTTT. This chain joins TRBV14 and TRBJ2-3, with TRBD2 matching 10 bases. After removal of 4 bases from V and 1 base from J, the junction contained 8 bases not matched to a gene. The CDR3 loop spans 17 amino acids. Germline values: CDR1 SGHDN, CDR2 FVKESK.

V gene TRBV27 combines with J gene TRBJ2-1, with a possible D match to TRBD1 (6 bases). The CDR3 totals 16 residues. CDR1 and CDR2 from the germline V gene are MNHEY and SMNVEV (reference sequence). Deletions cut 5 bases from V and 0 bases from J, with 14 bases between. CDR3 region: CASSAQGFVSYNEQFF. The DNA for the CDR3 is TGTGCCAGCAGTGCACAGGGTTTTGTCTCCTACAATGAGCAGTTCTTC.

This chain links TRBV4-3 with TRBJ1-4, with D maybe TRBD1 (6 bases). Trimming shortened V by 0 bases and J by 2 bases, and 13 bases separated the two germline ends. CDR1 LGHNA and CDR2 YSLEER come from the germline V gene. This CDR3 region has 17 residues. The CDR3 sequence is CASSQDGRGATNEKLFF. For the CDR3, the DNA is TGCGCCAGCAGCCAAGATGGCCGGGGGGCGACTAATGAAAAACTGTTTTTT.

This sequence joins TRBV29-1 and TRBJ2-3; 15 bases fit TRBD2. This CDR3 spans 16 amino acids. The germline gives CDR1 SQVTM, CDR2 ANQGSEA. V dropped 7 bases and J dropped 0; count of bases not matched to a gene: 5. CDR3 coding DNA: TGCAGCGCCGCTGGACTAGCGGGAGGGAGCACAGATACGCAGTATTTT. The encoded protein is CSAAGLAGGSTDTQYF.

The chain has TRBV12-2 and TRBJ1-1; no DNA check was done on the table's D call, TRBD1. TRBV12-2 is reported as a pseudogene. The CDR3 consists of 15 residues. CDR3 sequence reads: CASRLGHRGGTEAFF. In DNA, the CDR3 is TGTGCAAGTCGCTTGGGACACCGAGGGGGCACTGAAGCTTTCTTT.

The chain couples TRBV5-1 to TRBJ2-2, with D tentatively TRBD1 (5 bases). Germline V gives CDR1 SGHRS, CDR2 YFSETQ. The CDR3 is 15 amino acids. The ends were cut back, 0 bases at V and 6 bases at J, with 12 bases in the middle. As DNA, the CDR3 is TGCGCCAGCAGCTTGGCCGCCAGGGTGTCCGGGGAGCTGTTTTTT. It translates to CASSLAARVSGELFF. Drawing the rest from reference TRBV5-1 and TRBJ2-2, the complete variable domain is KAGVTQTPRYLIKTRGQQVTLSCSPISGHRSVSWYQQTPGQGLQFLFEYFSETQRNKGNFPGRFSGRQFSNSRSEMNVSTLELGDSALYLCASSLAARVSGELFFGEGSRLTVL.

The chain employs TRBV6-7 and TRBJ1-3; 7 nucleotides agree with TRBD1. TRBV6-7 is given ORF status, its function remaining uncertain. V lost 5 bases to trimming and J lost 4 bases; unmatched junction nucleotides: 2. The CDR3 has 13 amino acids. CDR3 nucleotide sequence: TGTGCCAGCAGTCAGGGGGTGGGAAACACCATATATTTT. It encodes CASSQGVGNTIYF.

This clone has a handful of counts. This sequence joins TRBV28 and TRBJ2-7; TRBD1 matches at 8 bases. With 8 bases clipped from V and 3 bases from J, the junction kept 3 bases outside the gene matches. The CDR3 is made up of 12 amino acids. In germline, CDR1 is MDHEN, CDR2 SYDVKM. CDR3 coding DNA: TGTGCCAGCCGACAGGGGAGCTACGAGCAGTACTTC. It translates to CASRQGSYEQYF. Full variable domain (missing parts from reference TRBV28 and TRBJ2-7): DVKVTQSSRYLVKRTGEKVFLECVQDMDHENMFWYRQDPGLGLRLIYFSYDVKMKEKGDIPEGYSVSREKKERFSLILESASTNQTSMYLCASRQGSYEQYFGPGTRLTVT.

The rearrangement uses TRBV5-1 and TRBJ2-1; 7 bases are a match to TRBD2. The germline CDR1 and CDR2 sequences are SGHRS and YFSETQ. The CDR3 runs 15 residues. With 0 bases clipped from V and 3 bases from J, the junction kept 3 bases outside the gene matches. The CDR3 DNA reads TGCGCCAGCAGCTTGGGGGAGGGAAACTACAATGAGCAGTTCTTC. Its translation is CASSLGEGNYNEQFF.